The sequence of this T cell receptor beta chain was determined in a study of blood T cell repertoires in COVID-19. Across the whole study: The samples span acute and convalescent COVID-19 from the United States, Italy and Spain. The cDNA or gDNA used as material had been derived from T cells, B-cell-depleted T cells, or PBMCs.

Study processing details: Amplified reference gene primers provided the basis for estimating nucleated cell counts. Assay used: immunoSEQ multiplex PCR; TCRdb lists only in-frame clones, some missing. V and J calls and clone size are given by that table; D and trimming were obtained from the DNA. The data show some 250,000 clones, approximately 91% seen once. There are 17 residues in the CDR3. The germline V gene encodes CDR1 MNHEY and CDR2 SMNVEV (reference sequence). V lost 2 bases and J 0 bases, leaving 14 bases between the germline ends. The chain is built from TRBV27 and TRBJ1-5; weak D call: TRBD1 (5 bases). This clonotype was obtained from a human donor in a cohort sampled during active COVID-19. The specimen sequenced was peripheral blood. The CDR3 protein is CASSLRGSVYSNQPQHF. CDR3 DNA sequence: TGTGCCAGCAGTTTAAGGGGCTCCGTATATAGCAATCAGCCCCAGCATTTT.